Sequencing of this T cell receptor beta chain was carried out in a study of beta chain features in type 1 diabetes. At the level of the study: In age, gender and cell yields, patients were similar to healthy donors. Study outcomes and limitations: Cells carrying high TCR expression could end up over-represented when cDNA is sequenced. Patients with Type 1 diabetes showed moderately but significantly shorter TCRB CDR3s in all four CD4+ subsets. VDJ junctions sequenced from type 1 diabetes patients showed fewer insertions and more deletions.

Trimming took off 0 bases at V and 3 bases at J, with 13 bases between the two ends. The CDR3 contains 15 residues. CDR1 SGHRS and CDR2 YFSETQ come from the germline V gene. This clone was counted only a few times. Its cognate antigen is unknown. Over 95% purity was reached by all sorted populations. Isolated RNA was reverse transcribed in full, so expressed TCRB transcripts were sequenced. Profiled with immunoSEQ multiplex PCR; TCRdb holds only in-frame clones, not every one. Of around 130,000 clones in the sample, less than 20% are singletons; the top ten hold about 2.5%. The chain is built from TRBV5-1 and TRBJ2-7, with D possibly being TRBD1 or TRBD2 (5 bases each). The sequence was obtained from a man between 25 and 39 years old with type 1 diabetes. The sequenced material came from central memory CD4+ T cells from blood. The CDR3 loop is CASSLGGTQSYEQYF. For the CDR3, the DNA is TGCGCCAGCAGCTTGGGAGGGACCCAGAGCTACGAGCAGTACTTC.